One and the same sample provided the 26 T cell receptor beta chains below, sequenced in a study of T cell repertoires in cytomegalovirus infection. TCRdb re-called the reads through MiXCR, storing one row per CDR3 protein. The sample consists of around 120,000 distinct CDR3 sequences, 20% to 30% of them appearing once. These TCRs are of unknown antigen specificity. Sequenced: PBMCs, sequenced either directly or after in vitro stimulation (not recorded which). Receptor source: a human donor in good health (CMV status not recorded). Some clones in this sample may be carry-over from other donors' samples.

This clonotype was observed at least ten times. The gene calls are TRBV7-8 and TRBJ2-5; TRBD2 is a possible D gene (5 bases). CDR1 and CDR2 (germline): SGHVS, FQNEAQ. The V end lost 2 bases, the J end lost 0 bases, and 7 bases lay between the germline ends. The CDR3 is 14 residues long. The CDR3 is CASSLRGNQETQYF. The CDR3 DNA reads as TGTGCCAGCAGCTTAAGAGGGAACCAAGAGACCCAGTACTTC.

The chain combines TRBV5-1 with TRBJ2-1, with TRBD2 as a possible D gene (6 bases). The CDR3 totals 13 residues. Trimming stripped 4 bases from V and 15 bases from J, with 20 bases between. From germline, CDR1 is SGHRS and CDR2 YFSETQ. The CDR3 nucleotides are TGCGCCAGCAGCAAAGGAGGGGAGAAGTCTGGGTTCTTC. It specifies CASSKGGEKSGFF.

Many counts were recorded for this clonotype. The CDR3 region is CASSLVVGAVGETQYF. The CDR3 DNA follows: TGTGCCAGCAGCTTAGTTGTGGGGGCGGTAGGAGAGACCCAGTACTTC. The genes are TRBV7-6 and TRBJ2-5, with D perhaps matching TRBD1 (6 bases). This CDR3 contains 16 residues. From germline, CDR1 is SGHVS and CDR2 FNYEAQ. Trimming removed 1 base from V and 4 bases from J, with 16 bases in between.

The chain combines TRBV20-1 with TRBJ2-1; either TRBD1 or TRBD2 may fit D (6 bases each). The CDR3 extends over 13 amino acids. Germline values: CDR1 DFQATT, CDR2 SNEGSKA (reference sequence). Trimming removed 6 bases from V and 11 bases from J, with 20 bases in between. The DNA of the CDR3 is TGCAGTGCATTCGGACAGTATGGACTAAAGCAGTTCTTC. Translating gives CSAFGQYGLKQFF.

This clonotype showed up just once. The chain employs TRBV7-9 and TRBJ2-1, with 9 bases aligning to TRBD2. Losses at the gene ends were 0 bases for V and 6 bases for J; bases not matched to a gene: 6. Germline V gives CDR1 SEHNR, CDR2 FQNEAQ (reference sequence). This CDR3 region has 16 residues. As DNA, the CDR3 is TGTGCCAGCAGCTTAGCGCTTGGACTAGCGTCCAATGAGCAGTTCTTC. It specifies CASSLALGLASNEQFF.

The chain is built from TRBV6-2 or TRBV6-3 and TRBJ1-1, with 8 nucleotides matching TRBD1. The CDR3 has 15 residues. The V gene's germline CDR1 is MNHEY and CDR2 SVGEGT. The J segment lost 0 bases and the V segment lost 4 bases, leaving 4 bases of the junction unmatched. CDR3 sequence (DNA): TGTGCCAGCAGTTGGACAGGGTTAGTGAACACTGAAGCTTTCTTT. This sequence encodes CASSWTGLVNTEAFF.

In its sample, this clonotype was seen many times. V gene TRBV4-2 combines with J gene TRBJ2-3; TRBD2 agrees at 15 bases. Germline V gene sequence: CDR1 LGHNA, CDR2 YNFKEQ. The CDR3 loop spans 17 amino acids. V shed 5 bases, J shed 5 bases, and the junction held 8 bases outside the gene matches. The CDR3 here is CASSLRGLAGGIDTQYF. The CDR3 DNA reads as TGTGCCAGCAGCTTGCGGGGACTAGCGGGAGGTATAGATACGCAGTATTTT.

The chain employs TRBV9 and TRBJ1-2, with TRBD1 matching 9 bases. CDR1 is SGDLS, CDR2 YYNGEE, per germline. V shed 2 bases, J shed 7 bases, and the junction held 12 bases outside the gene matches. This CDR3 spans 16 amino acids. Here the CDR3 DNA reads TGTGCCAGCAGCGTCGATCCGGGACAGGGAAGTAGTGGCTACACCTTC. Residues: CASSVDPGQGSSGYTF.

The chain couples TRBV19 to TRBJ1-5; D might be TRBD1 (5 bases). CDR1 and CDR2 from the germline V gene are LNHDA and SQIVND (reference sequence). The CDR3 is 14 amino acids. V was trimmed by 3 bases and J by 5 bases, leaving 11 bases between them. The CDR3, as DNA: TGTGCCAGTAGTATTCAAGGGGCCGATCAGCCCCAGCATTTT. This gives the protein CASSIQGADQPQHF.

CDR3 sequence reads: CASSSEHEQFF. CDR3 coding DNA: TGTGCCAGCAGCTCGGAGCACGAGCAGTTCTTC. This chain uses TRBV7-6 with TRBJ2-1; D is uncertain. Germline CDR1 reads SGHVS; CDR2 reads FNYEAQ. There are 11 residues in the CDR3. Deletions cut 4 bases from V and 10 bases from J, with 8 bases between.

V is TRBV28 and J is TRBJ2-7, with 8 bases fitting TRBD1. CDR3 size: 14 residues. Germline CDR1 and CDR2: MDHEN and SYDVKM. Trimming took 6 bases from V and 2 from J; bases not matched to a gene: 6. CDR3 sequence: CASSYMTGAYEQYF. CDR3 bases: TGTGCCAGCAGCTACATGACAGGGGCCTACGAGCAGTACTTC.

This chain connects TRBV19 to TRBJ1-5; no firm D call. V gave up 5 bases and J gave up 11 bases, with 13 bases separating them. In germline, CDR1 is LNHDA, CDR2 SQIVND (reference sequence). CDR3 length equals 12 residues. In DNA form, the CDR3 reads TGTGCCAGTAGTCCAAGCAAATCGGCCCAGCATTTT. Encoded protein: CASSPSKSAQHF.

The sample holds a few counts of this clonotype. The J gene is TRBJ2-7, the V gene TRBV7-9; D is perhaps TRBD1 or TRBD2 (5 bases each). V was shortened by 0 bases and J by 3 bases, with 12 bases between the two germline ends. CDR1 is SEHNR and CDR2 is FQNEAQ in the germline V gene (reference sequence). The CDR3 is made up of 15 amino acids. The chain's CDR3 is CASSLAGLAGYEQYF. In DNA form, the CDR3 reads TGTGCCAGCAGCTTAGCGGGGCTAGCAGGCTACGAGCAGTACTTC.

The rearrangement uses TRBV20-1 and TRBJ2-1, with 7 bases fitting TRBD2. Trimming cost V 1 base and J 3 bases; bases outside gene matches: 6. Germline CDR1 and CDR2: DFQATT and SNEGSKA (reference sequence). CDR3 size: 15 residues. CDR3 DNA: TGCAGTGCTAGAGGGGCGGGAGCGGACTACAATGAGCAGTTCTTC. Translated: CSARGAGADYNEQFF.

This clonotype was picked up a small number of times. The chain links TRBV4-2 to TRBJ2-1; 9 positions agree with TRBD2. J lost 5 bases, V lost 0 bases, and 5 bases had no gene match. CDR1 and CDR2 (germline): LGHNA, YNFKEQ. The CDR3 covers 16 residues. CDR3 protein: CASSQDWLAGNNEQFF. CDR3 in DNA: TGTGCCAGCAGCCAAGATTGGCTAGCGGGAAACAATGAGCAGTTCTTC.

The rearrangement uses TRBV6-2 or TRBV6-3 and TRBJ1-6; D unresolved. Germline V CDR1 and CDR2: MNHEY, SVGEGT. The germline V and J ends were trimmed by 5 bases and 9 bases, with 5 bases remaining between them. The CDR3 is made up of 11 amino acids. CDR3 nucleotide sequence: TGTGCCAGCAGTACGCTTTCACCCCTCCACTTT. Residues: CASSTLSPLHF.

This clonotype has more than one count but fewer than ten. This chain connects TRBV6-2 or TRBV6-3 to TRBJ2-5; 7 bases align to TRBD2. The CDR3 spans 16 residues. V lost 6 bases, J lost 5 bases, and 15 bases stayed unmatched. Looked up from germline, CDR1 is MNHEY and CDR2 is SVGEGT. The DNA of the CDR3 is TGTGCCAGCAGCCTGCCCGGGAGGACGCTCGGGGAGACCCAGTACTTC. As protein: CASSLPGRTLGETQYF.

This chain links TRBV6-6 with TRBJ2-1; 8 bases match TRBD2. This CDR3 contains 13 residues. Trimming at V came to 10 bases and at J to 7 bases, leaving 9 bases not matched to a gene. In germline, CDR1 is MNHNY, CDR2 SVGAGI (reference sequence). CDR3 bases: TGTGCCATAAGGGGGAGCGGGAGAAATGAGCAGTTCTTC. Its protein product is CAIRGSGRNEQFF.

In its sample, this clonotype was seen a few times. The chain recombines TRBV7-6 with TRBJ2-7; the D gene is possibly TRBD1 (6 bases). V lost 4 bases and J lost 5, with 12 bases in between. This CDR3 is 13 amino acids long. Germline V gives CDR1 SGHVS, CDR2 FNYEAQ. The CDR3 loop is CASSSRGYDEQYV. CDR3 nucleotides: TGTGCCAGCAGCTCGAGGGGGTACGACGAGCAGTACGTC.

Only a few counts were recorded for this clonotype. For the CDR3, the DNA is TGTGCCAGCACCCTTCCCAGGGAAGGGAATCAGCCCCAGCATTTT. This encodes CASTLPREGNQPQHF. V gene TRBV27 combines with J gene TRBJ1-5; TRBD1 is a possible D gene (5 bases). The V gene lost 7 bases and the J gene lost 4 bases, with 17 bases spanning the gap. Germline assignment: CDR1 MNHEY and CDR2 SMNVEV (reference sequence). The CDR3 totals 15 residues.

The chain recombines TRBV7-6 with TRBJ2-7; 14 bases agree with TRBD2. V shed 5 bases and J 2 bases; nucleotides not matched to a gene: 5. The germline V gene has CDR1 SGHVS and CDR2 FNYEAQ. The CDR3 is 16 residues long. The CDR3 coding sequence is TGTGCCAGCAGCCAATCGGGACTAGCGGGAGCCTACGAGCAGTACTTC. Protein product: CASSQSGLAGAYEQYF.

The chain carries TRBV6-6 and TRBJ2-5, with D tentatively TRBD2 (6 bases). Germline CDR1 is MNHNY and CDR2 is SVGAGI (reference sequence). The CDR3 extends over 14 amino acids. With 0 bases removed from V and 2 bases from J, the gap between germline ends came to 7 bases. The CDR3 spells CASSYSLAQETQYF. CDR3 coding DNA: TGTGCCAGCAGTTACTCGCTAGCGCAAGAGACCCAGTACTTC.

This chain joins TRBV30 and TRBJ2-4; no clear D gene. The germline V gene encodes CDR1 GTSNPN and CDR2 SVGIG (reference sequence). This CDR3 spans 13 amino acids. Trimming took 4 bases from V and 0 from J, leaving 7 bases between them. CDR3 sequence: CAWNKLAKNIQYF. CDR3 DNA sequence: TGTGCCTGGAACAAACTAGCCAAAAACATTCAGTACTTC.

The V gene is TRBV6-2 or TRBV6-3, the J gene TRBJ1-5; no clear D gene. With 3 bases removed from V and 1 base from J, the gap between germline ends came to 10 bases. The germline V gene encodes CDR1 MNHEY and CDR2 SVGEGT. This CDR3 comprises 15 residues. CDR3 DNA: TGTGCCAGCAGTTATCTCCAGCTAAGCAATCAGCCCCAGCATTTT. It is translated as CASSYLQLSNQPQHF.

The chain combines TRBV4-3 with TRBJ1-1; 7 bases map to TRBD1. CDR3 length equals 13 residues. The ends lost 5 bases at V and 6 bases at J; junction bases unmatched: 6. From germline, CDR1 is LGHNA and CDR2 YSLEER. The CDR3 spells CASSSFRGSEAFF. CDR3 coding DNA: TGCGCCAGCAGCTCCTTCAGGGGGTCTGAAGCTTTCTTT.

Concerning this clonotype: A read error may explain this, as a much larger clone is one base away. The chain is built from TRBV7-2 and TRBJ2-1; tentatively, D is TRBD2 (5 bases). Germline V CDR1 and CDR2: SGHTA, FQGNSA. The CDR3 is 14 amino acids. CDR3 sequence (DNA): TGTGCCAGCAGCTTGGACTTCTCCTACAGTGAGCAGTTCTTC. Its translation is CASSLDFSYSEQFF.